The clone carrying this T cell receptor beta chain turned up a few times. Trimming cost V 0 bases and J 4 bases, with 13 bases left between them. The CDR3 has 15 amino acids. The V gene's germline CDR1 is SGHRS and CDR2 YFSETQ. The data derive from a study of regulatory T cells in long-lasting Graves disease. Construction of the TCR beta libraries employed iRepertoire HTBI primers in conjunction with Arm-PCR of CDR3 regions. From the multiplex PCR reads, TCRdb called clonotypes with MiXCR, one entry per CDR3 protein. The sample records 650,000 to 850,000 distinct CDR3 sequences, about 32% being singletons. The time point is: persistent/refractory GD, antithyroid drugs over 5 years with positive TRAb. PBMCs provided the RNA from which the TCR library was made.

This material consisted of peripheral blood mononuclear cells (PBMCs), taken when the disease was refractory, from a patient treated with antithyroid drugs. The V call is TRBV5-1, the J call TRBJ1-1; possibly TRBD1 for D (5 bases). This clonotype originated in a female donor with Graves disease. CDR3 residues: CASSLAAGRATEAFF. The CDR3 nucleotides are TGCGCCAGCAGCTTGGCCGCGGGACGAGCCACTGAAGCTTTCTTT.